This entry lists 9 T cell receptor beta chains sequenced from one sample in a study of neurological immune-mediated disorders. Indicated time point: longitudinal time-point 1 (baseline). TCRdb re-called the 5' RACE reads with MiXCR, one entry per CDR3 protein. The data show about 49,000 distinct CDR3 sequences, 9% to 10% seen once. What was sequenced was PBMCs. The receptor source for this set is a middle-aged woman in good health.

This clonotype has at least ten counts. The CDR3 here is CASSQVAGPSGGGETQYF. For the CDR3, the DNA is TGTGCCAGCAGCCAAGTAGCGGGGCCTAGCGGGGGTGGAGAGACCCAGTACTTC. This rearrangement joins TRBV3-1 to TRBJ2-5; TRBD2 aligns across 10 bases. Germline loops: CDR1 LGHDT, CDR2 YNNKEL (reference sequence). J lost 4 bases, V lost 1 base, and 12 bases had no gene match. This CDR3 spans 18 amino acids.

This clonotype was picked up many times. V and J are TRBV3-1 and TRBJ1-1, with D perhaps matching TRBD1 (6 bases). Germline assignment: CDR1 LGHDT and CDR2 YNNKEL (reference sequence). Trimming removed 4 bases from V and 4 bases from J, with 10 bases in between. CDR3 length: 13 residues. The CDR3 protein is CASSLQGPTEAFF. The CDR3 DNA sequence: TGTGCCAGCAGCCTACAGGGACCCACTGAAGCTTTCTTT.

This clonotype came up many times. The chain combines TRBV10-3 with TRBJ1-1, with a tentative D call TRBD1 (5 bases). Germline V CDR1 and CDR2: ENHRY, SYGVKD. The CDR3 has 14 residues. Trimming removed 5 bases at V and 3 bases at J, with 13 bases between. The CDR3 spells CAISRTGGDTEAFF. CDR3 coding DNA: TGTGCCATCAGTAGAACGGGGGGGGACACTGAAGCTTTCTTT.

This clonotype was found many times. V usage is TRBV7-9 and J usage is TRBJ2-3; the D gene is possibly TRBD2 (6 bases). CDR1 is SEHNR, CDR2 FQNEAQ, per germline (reference sequence). The CDR3 loop spans 15 amino acids. Trimming removed 4 bases at V and 1 base at J, with 12 bases between. The CDR3 DNA reads as TGTGCCAGCAGCTCCCTGGGGGAGGGCACAGATACGCAGTATTTT. Protein sequence: CASSSLGEGTDTQYF.

This clonotype was seen at least ten times. This chain uses TRBV5-6 with TRBJ2-3; TRBD1 matches at 7 bases. Germline V gene data show CDR1 as SGHDT and CDR2 as YYEEEE. The ends lost 0 bases at V and 1 base at J; junction bases unmatched: 11. The CDR3 consists of 18 residues. CDR3 in DNA: TGTGCCAGCAGCTTGGGGGGACAGAACCTCGGGGGCACAGATACGCAGTATTTT. Amino acids: CASSLGGQNLGGTDTQYF.

This clonotype came up many times. The rearrangement links TRBV9 to TRBJ2-3; D is uncertain. This CDR3 region has 13 residues. Germline V gene lookup returns CDR1 SGDLS and CDR2 YYNGEE. With 4 bases removed from V and 4 bases from J, the gap between germline ends came to 10 bases. Written as DNA, the CDR3 is TGTGCCAGCAGCCGAAAGGGCCCAGATACGCAGTATTTT. Translated, it gives CASSRKGPDTQYF. Full variable domain (remainder filled in from reference TRBV9 and TRBJ2-3): DSGVTQTPKHLITATGQRVTLRCSPRSGDLSVYWYQQSLDQGLQFLIQYYNGEERAKGNILERFSAQQFPDLHSELNLSSLELGDSALYFCASSRKGPDTQYFGPGTRLTVL.

Ten or more counts support this clonotype. V usage is TRBV6-2 or TRBV6-3 and J usage is TRBJ2-7; no clear D. CDR1 and CDR2 from the germline V gene are MNHEY and SVGEGT. This CDR3 has 14 residues. V lost 4 bases, J lost 5 bases, and 15 bases lay in between. The CDR3 sequence: CASSSPGSAHEQYF. CDR3 in DNA: TGTGCCAGCAGTTCCCCAGGATCCGCCCACGAGCAGTACTTC.

This clonotype was detected many times. The chain recombines TRBV12-3 or TRBV12-4 with TRBJ1-6, with 11 bases lining up with TRBD1. Unmatched junction bases numbered 9, after V lost 5 bases and J lost 3 bases. CDR3 length: 18 amino acids. DNA of the CDR3: TGTGCCAGCAGTAGTGATCGGACAGGGGGCTTCTATAATTCACCCCTCCACTTT. It yields the protein CASSSDRTGGFYNSPLHF.

This clonotype was found many times. The chain joins TRBV5-1 to TRBJ2-7; TRBD1 or TRBD2 may be the D gene (5 bases each). The CDR3 is made up of 15 amino acids. V dropped 0 bases and J dropped 4 bases, with 14 bases sitting between them. The germline gives CDR1 SGHRS, CDR2 YFSETQ. CDR3 loop: CASSLAPGPVYEQYF. DNA for the CDR3: TGCGCCAGCAGCTTGGCGCCGGGACCGGTGTACGAGCAGTACTTC.